This T cell receptor beta chain was identified during a study of cytomegalovirus exposure and HLA in healthy donors. Germline lookup yields CDR1 SGHTA and CDR2 FQGNSA. Trimming took off 1 base at V and 5 bases at J, with 11 bases between the two ends. This CDR3 region has 14 residues. Among the donors, all were healthy bone marrow donors. PCR was performed using 60 Vbeta and 13 Jbeta primers. Clones were sequenced by immunoSEQ multiplex PCR, and TCRdb holds only the in-frame ones, with some missing. The sample's table shows some 180,000 clones. The sequence derives from a man in his thirties or forties in good health and CMV-seronegative. The V call is TRBV7-2, the J call TRBJ2-5; D not resolved. Input material: PBMCs. This chain's CDR3 is CASSLGLAGETQYF. The CDR3 DNA follows: TGTGCCAGCAGCTTAGGACTCGCCGGGGAGACCCAGTACTTC. Based on the CDR3 plus reference TRBV7-2 and TRBJ2-5, the full variable domain is GAGVSQSPSNKVTEKGKDVELRCDPISGHTALYWYRQSLGQGLEFLIYFQGNSAPDKSGLPSDRFSAERTGGSVSTLTIQRTQQEDSAVYLCASSLGLAGETQYFGPGTRLLVL.